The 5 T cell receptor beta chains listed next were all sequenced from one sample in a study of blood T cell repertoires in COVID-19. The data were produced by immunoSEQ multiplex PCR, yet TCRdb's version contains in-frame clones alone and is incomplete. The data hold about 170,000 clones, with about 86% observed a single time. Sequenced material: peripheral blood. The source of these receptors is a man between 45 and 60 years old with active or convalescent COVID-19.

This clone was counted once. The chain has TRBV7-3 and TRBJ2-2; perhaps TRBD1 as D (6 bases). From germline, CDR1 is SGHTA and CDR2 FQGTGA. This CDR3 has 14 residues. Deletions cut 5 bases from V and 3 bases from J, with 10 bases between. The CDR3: CASSLYRDTGELFF. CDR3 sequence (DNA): TGTGCCAGCAGCCTATACAGGGACACCGGGGAGCTGTTTTTT.

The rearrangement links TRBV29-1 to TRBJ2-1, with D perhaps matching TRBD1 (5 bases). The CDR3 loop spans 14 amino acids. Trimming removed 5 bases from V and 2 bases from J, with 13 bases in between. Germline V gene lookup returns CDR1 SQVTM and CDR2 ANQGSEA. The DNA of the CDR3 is TGCAGCGTTACACACCCCAGGGCCTACAATGAGCAGTTCTTC. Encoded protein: CSVTHPRAYNEQFF.

As DNA, the CDR3 is TGCGCCAGCACCCTACAGGTCAGGGCTGAAAAACTGTTTTTT. Translation gives CASTLQVRAEKLFF. The chain recombines TRBV4-1 with TRBJ1-4; perhaps TRBD1 as D (5 bases). V dropped 7 bases and J dropped 7 bases, with 16 bases sitting between them. This CDR3 is 14 amino acids long. Germline CDR1 reads MGHRA; CDR2 reads YSYEKL.

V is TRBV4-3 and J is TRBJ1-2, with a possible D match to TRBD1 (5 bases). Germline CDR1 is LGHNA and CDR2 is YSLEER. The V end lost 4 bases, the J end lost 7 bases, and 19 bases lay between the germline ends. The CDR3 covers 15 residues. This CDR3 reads CASSLDLGALFGYTF. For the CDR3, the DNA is TGCGCCAGCAGCCTAGATTTAGGGGCGTTGTTTGGCTACACCTTC.

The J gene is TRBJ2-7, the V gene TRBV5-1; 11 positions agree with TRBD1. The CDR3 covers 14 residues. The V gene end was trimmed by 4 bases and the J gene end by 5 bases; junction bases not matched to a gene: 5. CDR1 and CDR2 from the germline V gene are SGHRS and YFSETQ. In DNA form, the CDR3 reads TGCGCCAGCAGCAGGGACAGGGGGGGTCACGAGCAGTACTTC. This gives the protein CASSRDRGGHEQYF.